The 15 T cell receptor beta chains below were found in one sample sequenced in a study of blood T cell repertoires in COVID-19. Assay: immunoSEQ multiplex PCR; the TCRdb copy retains only in-frame clones and omits some. The sample consists of over 55,000 clones, more than 85% of them appearing once. The specimen was peripheral blood. The receptors originated from a man aged 55 to 70 with acute or convalescent COVID-19.

On this clone itself: Sequence at one end of the junction differs from germline and may be a read error. CDR3 loop: CASSPRGMQKAFF. For the CDR3, the DNA is TGTGCCAGCAGCCCCCGGGGAATGCAGAAAGCCTTCTTT. The V and J genes are TRBV6-5 and TRBJ1-1; no definite D call. Germline loops: CDR1 MNHEY, CDR2 SVGAGI. The CDR3 runs 13 residues.

The chain uses TRBV9 and TRBJ2-1, with 11 bases fitting TRBD2. CDR1 SGDLS and CDR2 YYNGEE come from the germline V gene. This CDR3 contains 16 residues. V lost 1 base, J lost 2 bases, and 2 bases stayed unmatched. CDR3 loop: CASSVIAGGPYNEQFF. The CDR3 nucleotides read TGTGCCAGCAGCGTAATAGCGGGAGGGCCCTACAATGAGCAGTTCTTC.

The CDR3 sequence is CASSLTGTGTWYGYTF. CDR3 in DNA: TGTGCCAGCAGCCTTACCGGGACAGGGACTTGGTATGGCTACACCTTC. The V and J genes are TRBV5-8 and TRBJ1-2; 9 bases line up with TRBD1. The J segment lost 5 bases and the V segment lost 4 bases, leaving 12 bases of the junction unmatched. The V gene's germline CDR1 is SGHTS and CDR2 YDEGEE. This CDR3 is 16 amino acids long.

This chain links TRBV7-8 with TRBJ2-1; possibly TRBD1 for D (6 bases). CDR3 size: 14 residues. The germline CDR1 and CDR2 sequences are SGHVS and FQNEAQ. V was trimmed by 11 bases and J by 0 bases, leaving 14 bases between them. In DNA form, the CDR3 reads TGTGCCGGGGGCGGGCCGAGCTCCTACAATGAGCAGTTCTTC. This gives the protein CAGGGPSSYNEQFF.

The chain combines TRBV4-1 with TRBJ1-5; D not resolved. The CDR3 length is 13 residues. Germline lookup yields CDR1 MGHRA and CDR2 YSYEKL. The ends were cut back, 2 bases at V and 3 bases at J, with 5 bases in the middle. The CDR3 protein is CASSQQINQPQHF. The CDR3 DNA follows: TGCGCCAGCAGCCAACAGATCAATCAGCCCCAGCATTTT.

The V call is TRBV9, the J call TRBJ1-6; TRBD1 is a possible D gene (5 bases). The CDR3 contains 14 residues. The germline V and J ends were trimmed by 4 bases and 7 bases, with 12 bases remaining between them. The germline gives CDR1 SGDLS, CDR2 YYNGEE. The CDR3 DNA reads as TGTGCCAGCAGCCCGGGGGGTCGGAATTCACCCCTCCACTTT. Its protein is CASSPGGRNSPLHF.

The chain recombines TRBV7-2 with TRBJ2-1, with D perhaps TRBD2 (6 bases). Germline CDR1 is SGHTA and CDR2 is FQGNSA. The CDR3 runs 15 residues. V was shortened by 6 bases and J by 7 bases, with 19 bases between the two germline ends. The CDR3 here is CASRPLADPLNEQFF. Written as DNA, the CDR3 is TGTGCCAGCAGACCATTAGCGGACCCTTTAAATGAGCAGTTCTTC.

This chain joins TRBV27 and TRBJ2-1, with TRBD2 matching over 11 bases. The CDR3 has 13 residues. V trimming: 6 bases; J trimming: 6 bases; junction bases outside the gene matches: 1. Looked up from germline, CDR1 is MNHEY and CDR2 is SMNVEV (reference sequence). CDR3 sequence (DNA): TGTGCCAGCAGGGGACTAGCGGCCAATGAGCAGTTCTTC. Its protein product is CASRGLAANEQFF.

The gene calls are TRBV13 and TRBJ2-7, with 10 bases aligning to TRBD2. V lost 3 bases to trimming and J lost 0 bases; unmatched junction nucleotides: 2. Germline lookup yields CDR1 PRHDT and CDR2 FYEKMQ (reference sequence). The CDR3 is 15 amino acids. The CDR3 DNA follows: TGTGCCAGCAGCTTCAGACTAGCGGGCTCCTACGAGCAGTACTTC. The encoded protein is CASSFRLAGSYEQYF.

The V call is TRBV3-1 (or the pseudogene TRBV3-2), the J call TRBJ2-1; D may be TRBD2 (5 bases). Per germline, CDR1 LGHDT and CDR2 YNNKEL (reference sequence). The CDR3 runs to 15 residues. The V end lost 3 bases, the J end lost 9 bases, and 18 bases lay between the germline ends. The CDR3 spells CASSQTPTRVSEQFF. CDR3 nucleotide sequence: TGTGCCAGCAGCCAGACCCCCACTAGGGTGAGTGAGCAGTTCTTC.

The chain uses TRBV18 and TRBJ1-1; no clear D. The CDR3 length is 14 residues. The ends were cut back, 4 bases at V and 1 base at J, with 10 bases in the middle. Germline CDR1 reads KGHSH; CDR2 reads LQKENI. The DNA for the CDR3 is TGTGCCAGCTCACTCGAGGCGGGGAACACTGAAGCTTTCTTT. Translation gives CASSLEAGNTEAFF.

This sequence joins TRBV4-1 and TRBJ2-7; D is possibly TRBD1 (6 bases). Germline V gene sequence: CDR1 MGHRA, CDR2 YSYEKL. V lost 0 bases and J 10 bases, leaving 10 bases between the germline ends. CDR3 length equals 12 residues. The CDR3: CASSQEGTSQYF. DNA for the CDR3: TGCGCCAGCAGCCAAGAAGGGACATCTCAGTACTTC.

The J gene is TRBJ2-6, the V gene TRBV19; TRBD1 might be the D (5 bases). Trimming cost V 7 bases and J 2 bases, with 12 bases left between them. The CDR3 length is 15 residues. Germline CDR1 LNHDA, CDR2 SQIVND (reference sequence). This CDR3 is CASTQGVPGANVLTF. CDR3 sequence (DNA): TGTGCCAGTACCCAGGGTGTGCCTGGGGCCAACGTCCTGACTTTC.

The CDR3 DNA follows: TGTGCCAGCAGTTTAAGCGGGACAGGGGGTAATGAAAAACTGTTTTTT. It yields the protein CASSLSGTGGNEKLFF. The rearrangement links TRBV25-1 to TRBJ1-4; 11 bases align to TRBD1. Trimming cost V 5 bases and J 4 bases; bases outside gene matches: 6. The CDR3 spans 16 residues. Germline lookup yields CDR1 MGHDK and CDR2 SYGVNS.

This clone occurred many times. The J gene is TRBJ1-5, the V gene TRBV6-2 or TRBV6-3; no definite D call. Deletions cut 0 bases from V and 6 bases from J, with 12 bases between. Germline CDR1 reads MNHEY; CDR2 reads SVGEGT. The length of the CDR3 is 15 residues. The CDR3 sequence is CASSYSRLLGQPQHF. CDR3 DNA sequence: TGTGCCAGCAGTTACTCGCGACTCCTCGGTCAGCCCCAGCATTTT.